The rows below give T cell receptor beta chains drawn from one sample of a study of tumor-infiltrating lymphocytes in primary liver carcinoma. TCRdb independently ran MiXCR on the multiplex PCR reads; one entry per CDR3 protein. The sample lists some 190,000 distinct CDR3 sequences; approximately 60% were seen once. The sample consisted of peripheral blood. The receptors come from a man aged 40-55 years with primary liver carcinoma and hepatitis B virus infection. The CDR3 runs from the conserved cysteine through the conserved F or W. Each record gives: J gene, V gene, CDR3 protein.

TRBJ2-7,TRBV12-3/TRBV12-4,CASSSSGGSGEQYF
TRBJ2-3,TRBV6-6,CTSNSGGNTQYF
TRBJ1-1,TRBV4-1,CASSHATGNLEAFF
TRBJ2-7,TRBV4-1,CASSQGTGPTYEQYF
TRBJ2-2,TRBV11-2,CASSAGLAVSPAGELYF
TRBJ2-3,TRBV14,CVSSRQNGDTDTQYF
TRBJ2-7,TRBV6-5,CASSYRQSEQYF
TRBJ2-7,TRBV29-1,CSASGGPQDEQYF
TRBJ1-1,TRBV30,CTWSSDLNTEAFF
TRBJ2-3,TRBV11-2,CASSLSPRDRGTDTQYF
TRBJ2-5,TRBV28,CASNSGQLQETQYF
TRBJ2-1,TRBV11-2,CASSSDRVGLAGGNEQFF
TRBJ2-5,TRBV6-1,CASSEWAGGGETQYF
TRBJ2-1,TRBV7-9,CASSAAGGHNEQFF
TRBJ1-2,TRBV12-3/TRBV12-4,CASSYPGRANYGYTF
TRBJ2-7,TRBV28,CASILGQGFSYEQYF
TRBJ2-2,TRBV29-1,CSARGQGRAGELFF
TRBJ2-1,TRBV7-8,CASSVMGLAGGNEQFF
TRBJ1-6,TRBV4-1,CASSQGGVSPLHF
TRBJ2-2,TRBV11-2,CATIPFTGKLFF
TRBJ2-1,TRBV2,CASSAPTLEQFF
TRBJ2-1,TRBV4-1,CASSLKVLAGSHEQFF
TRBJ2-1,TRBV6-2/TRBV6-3,CASSPAQGIGNEHFF
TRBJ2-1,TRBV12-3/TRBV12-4,CASNLAGGPIAYNEQFF
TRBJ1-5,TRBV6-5,CAWGLRSNQPQHF
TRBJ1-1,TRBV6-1,CASTKDSMNTEAFF
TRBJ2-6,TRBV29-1,CSVGDRNPWSGANVLTF
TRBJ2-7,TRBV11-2,CASSLEYSSSCEQHF
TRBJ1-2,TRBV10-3,CAISDVEGYTF
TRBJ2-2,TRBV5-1,CASSLGPGVTGGLFF
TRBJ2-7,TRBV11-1,CASSFYICSATGTGGREQYF
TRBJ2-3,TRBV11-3,CASSSPGVGAGGPLTDTQYF
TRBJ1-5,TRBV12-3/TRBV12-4,CAISLLGQGRNQPQHF
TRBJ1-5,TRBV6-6,CASSHSLGEGQPQHF
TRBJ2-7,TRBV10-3,CAISESIGHGSREQYF
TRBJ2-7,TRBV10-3,CAISESRGGPSYEQYF
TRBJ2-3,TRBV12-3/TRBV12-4,CASNRDGPTDTQYF
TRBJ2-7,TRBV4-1,CASSQGGESSYEQYF
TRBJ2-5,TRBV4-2,CASSQALLAGGPQTQYF
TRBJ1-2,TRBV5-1,CASNWSPGTGGGYTF
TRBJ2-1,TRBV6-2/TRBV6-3,CASTEGGLVRNEQFF
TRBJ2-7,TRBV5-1,CASRPGVPSVEQYF
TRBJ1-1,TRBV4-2,CASSQDRGRALNTEAFF
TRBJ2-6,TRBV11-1,CASSFSRANVLTF
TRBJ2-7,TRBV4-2,CASSKTTGSYEQYF
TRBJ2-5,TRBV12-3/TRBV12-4,CASSLGRGRETQYF
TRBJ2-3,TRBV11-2,CASTHGADTQYF
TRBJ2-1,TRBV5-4,CASSLGGRVYNEQFF
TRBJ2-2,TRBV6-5,CASSYSPGRDTGELFF
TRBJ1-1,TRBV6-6,CASSPGFEAFF
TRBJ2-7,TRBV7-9,CASSSSSYDQYF
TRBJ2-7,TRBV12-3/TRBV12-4,CASSLRQNPYEQYF